These 5 T cell receptor beta chains share one sample of origin, sequenced in a study of a mutant IDH1 vaccine in newly diagnosed glioma. Time point: week 11, during vaccination. Each dose delivered 300 ug of mutant IDH1 20-mer peptide subcutaneously with imiquimod. These TCRs are of unknown antigen specificity. Using immunoSEQ multiplex PCR, the repertoire was profiled, and TCRdb retains in-frame clones only, with some absent. The sample yields approximately 40,000 clones, over 80% seen once. The sequences come from PBMCs, collected from a glioma patient whose treatment included an IDH1 peptide vaccine. Every receptor here comes from a man aged 35-49 years with glioma.

The gene calls are TRBV6-6 and TRBJ2-7; the match to TRBD2 covers 7 bases. The length of the CDR3 is 16 residues. From germline, CDR1 is MNHNY and CDR2 SVGAGI (reference sequence). Germline trimming cut 5 bases from V and 2 bases from J; bases unmatched to any gene: 12. The CDR3 loop reads CASSLPPGGTTYEQYF. CDR3 sequence (DNA): TGTGCCAGCAGTCTCCCCCCCGGCGGGACTACCTACGAGCAGTACTTC.

The chain employs TRBV6-6 and TRBJ2-7; D not certain. Germline V gene data show CDR1 as MNHNY and CDR2 as SVGAGI (reference sequence). This CDR3 is built from 14 residues. V lost 6 bases and J lost 0, with 12 bases in between. Written as DNA, the CDR3 is TGTGCCAGCAGCTTTAATGGACCCTCCTACGAGCAGTACTTC. Translated: CASSFNGPSYEQYF.

The chain combines TRBV6-1 with TRBJ2-1, with TRBD2 matching 12 bases. CDR1 and CDR2 from the germline V gene are MNHNS and SASEGT. Trimming took 6 bases from V and 7 from J; bases not matched to a gene: 4. This CDR3 has 14 residues. CDR3 DNA sequence: TGTGCCAGCAGGACTAGCGGGAGAGGGAATGAGCAGTTCTTC. This encodes CASRTSGRGNEQFF.

The chain carries TRBV6-5 and TRBJ2-7; D tentatively reads TRBD1 or TRBD2 (7 bases each). CDR3 length: 15 residues. CDR1 and CDR2 (germline): MNHEY, SVGAGI. Deletions cut 2 bases from V and 6 bases from J, with 17 bases between. CDR3 in DNA: TGTGCCAGCAGTTACCCGTTACAGGGGAGGGTCGAGCAGTACTTC. It specifies CASSYPLQGRVEQYF.

V and J are TRBV27 and TRBJ1-2, with D possibly matching TRBD1 (6 bases). This CDR3 spans 12 amino acids. The germline V gene has CDR1 MNHEY and CDR2 SMNVEV (reference sequence). Trimming removed 6 bases from V and 7 bases from J, with 12 bases in between. CDR3 amino acids: CASRNRELGYTF. CDR3 in DNA: TGTGCCAGCAGGAACAGGGAACTTGGCTACACCTTC.